This T cell receptor (beta chain) was captured in a study of T cell repertoires in cytomegalovirus infection. Overall study context: Researchers turned to recently identified HLA-C-restricted CMV epitopes as well as well-studied HLA-B-restricted ones. From public TCR beta signatures came an indication of both CMV infection and matching HLA type.

General study points: Cumulative frequency of public TCR beta families picked out carriers of CMV plus the relevant HLA. Clonotype analysis showed dominance of the ex vivo response by HLA-C-restricted CMV-specific TCR beta clonotypes.

CDR3 length: 14 amino acids. Trimming pared 8 bases from V and 3 bases from J, leaving 13 bases between. The V gene's germline CDR1 is MNHEY and CDR2 SVGEGT. Each CDR3 protein gets one entry after TCRdb re-called the reads with MiXCR. The sample has about 700,000 distinct CDR3 sequences, 30% to 40% seen once; the top ten hold 18%. Note on this clonotype: What it recognizes is unknown.

The chain has TRBV6-2 or TRBV6-3 and TRBJ2-2, with D tentatively TRBD1 or TRBD2 (5 bases each). The clonotype comes from a human donor in good health (CMV status not recorded). Some clones in this sample may be carry-over from other donors' samples. The specimen was cultured PBMCs, collected from culture after CMV antigen stimulation. As DNA, the CDR3 is TGTGCCAGCCACCGAGGGGTCCACACCGGGGAGCTGTTTTTT. Translation gives CASHRGVHTGELFF.